This TCR beta chain was observed in a study of T cells after yellow fever vaccination. Findings and caveats of the study: Most primary-vaccination clones recurred post-booster (roughly 96% CD4, just over 85% CD8).

This clonotype was picked up a small number of times. What it recognizes is unknown. V was clipped by 5 bases and J by 1 base, with 5 bases between them. The CDR3 is made up of 11 amino acids. The V gene's germline CDR1 is DFQATT and CDR2 SNEGSKA (reference sequence). Conversion of TCR transcripts into cDNA relied on 5'RACE template switching, which added a universal primer site and UMIs. From the 5' RACE reads, TCRdb called clonotypes with MiXCR, one entry per CDR3 protein. Altogether 320,000 or so distinct CDR3 sequences are present, 7% to 10% being singletons, with the ten largest covering approximately 15%.

Sequencing used PBMCs, obtained about 49 days after the first yellow fever vaccination. The TCR originated in a man aged 18-30 years who received the YFV17D yellow fever vaccine. The chain has TRBV20-1 and TRBJ1-1; D gene ambiguous. CDR3 DNA: TGCAGTGCTCTTGGGAACACTGAAGCTTTCTTT. Its translation: CSALGNTEAFF.